This TCR beta chain emerged from a study of T cell clones after liver transplantation (dated by TCRdb to between 2018 and 2021). Background on the whole study: Samples were obtained from ITN030ST, a randomized trial in which withdrawal of immunosuppression was attempted within 2 years of liver transplantation. The subjects received no induction therapy and were kept on standard immunosuppression until randomization at 12-24 months post-transplant. The studied cohort comprised 8 liver transplant recipients, 3 classified as tolerant and 5 as non-tolerant. Donor-reactive T cell clones were identified using TCRbeta sequencing after a pre-transplant mixed lymphocyte reaction and were then followed in post-transplant blood. Tolerance was defined as complete withdrawal of immunosuppression for at least one year without a rise in liver enzymes beyond twice the upper limit of normal. As an antigen-independent comparator for donor-reactive sequences, third party-reactive TCRbeta sequences were also identified from pre-transplant MLRs. Of the eight recipients, three were HCV-positive, while the remaining recipients had been transplanted for non-autoimmune, non-viral indications. General findings and caveats noted by the study authors: A significant post-transplant decrease in circulating donor-reactive CD4 TCRbeta sequences was observed in 5 of 8 subjects, irrespective of tolerance or HCV status. Once repertoire turnover was taken into account, donor-reactive detection showed a significant reduction for CD4 in 7 of 8 subjects and for CD8 in 8 of 8. Conclusions were preliminary, limited by small, heterogeneous patient numbers and non-standardized post-transplant time points. Without allograft tissue specimens, donor-reactive T cells may have migrated into the graft rather than being deleted. Donor-reactive sequences decreased more than third party-reactive sequences, which suggests partial antigen-specific deletion that was not related to withdrawal success. In two subjects, low numbers of available donor cells limited the measurable donor-reactive repertoire.

Proliferating CFSE-low cells from the MLR were sequenced to define alloreactive TCRbeta sequences. In CFSE-MLRs, pre-transplant recipient cells were stimulated with donor PBMCs, splenocytes or lymph node cells, or with third-party PBMCs. All 8 studied subjects were randomized to withdrawal of immunosuppression. The Qiagen DNeasy Blood and Tissue Kit was used for genomic DNA isolation. High-throughput TCRbeta CDR3 sequencing of frozen genomic DNA was performed by immunoSEQ, including PCR amplification, mapping, bias correction and internal controls. As for the original processing: Productive rearrangements were kept, and unique TCRbeta sequences were defined by CDR3 nucleotide sequence plus V and J gene. For classification of a sequence as donor-reactive, at least 5-fold expansion in CFSE-low cells relative to unstimulated pre-transplant cells and a frequency of at least 0.01% were required. Minimum frequency thresholds were set for each subject based on the unstimulated sample with the lowest template count, ensuring at least 90% detection power. Repertoire turnover was measured by Jensen-Shannon divergence between the top 1000 TCRbeta sequences post- and pre-transplant. Changes in detection of donor-reactive sequences were assessed with two-sided Fisher's exact tests. TCRdb took this table from immuneACCESS and kept in-frame rearrangements with V and J called. Such tables lack part of the clones; where checked against another copy, unresolved V genes explain under half of the gap, and the rest is unexplained. That table supplies the V and J calls and clone size; D and trimming were determined from the DNA. The sample table lists fewer than 6,500 clones, 31% of them with a count of one. Of the sample, 16% falls within the top ten clones.

This clone was counted only a few times. Its antigen is unknown. Base qualities are not at hand, and no much larger clone is one base apart. The clonotype was recovered from a human patient who received a liver transplant. Some T cells may have been brought in with the graft after a transplant. The sequenced sample was CD4+ T cells from cultured PBMCs.

The nucleotide sequence reads TGTGCCAGCAGTGAAGCTTCCGGGACCCGGGGATACGAGCAGTACTTC. Its translation is CASSEASGTRGYEQYF. Recombination connected TRBV6-1 to TRBJ2-7; the D gene is tentatively TRBD1 or TRBD2, each matching 5 bases. The germline ends are 16 bases apart after V is trimmed by 0 bases and J by 4 bases. The CDR3 measures 16 amino acids from cysteine to phenylalanine. The entry retains the CDR3 DNA only, 48 bases that are in frame from base 1. Based on the germline V gene, the CDR1 and CDR2 sequences are MNHNS and SASEGT.